This is a list of T cell receptor beta chains from one sample in a study of Ad26.COV2.S vaccination and SARS-CoV-2 variants. The method was immunoSEQ multiplex PCR; TCRdb's version includes in-frame clones alone and lacks a portion of them. The sample includes 350,000 to 500,000 clones, roughly nine tenths of them seen just once. The starting material was peripheral blood, obtained in a trial of Ad26.COV2.S vaccine versus placebo. The receptors here all came from a person aged 18-65 years who received the Ad26.COV2.S COVID-19 vaccine or a placebo. Each CDR3 is given with its conserved first and last residue.

V gene,J gene,CDR3 protein
TRBV2,TRBJ1-1,CASSRVYRETEAFF
TRBV19,TRBJ1-1,CASSIWENTEAFF
TRBV5-1,TRBJ1-5,CASSLDYRRGQPQHF
TRBV19,TRBJ2-7,CASSRGGGIGSYEQYF
TRBV4-1,TRBJ2-5,CASSLIIGGQETQYF
TRBV7-9,TRBJ1-4,CASSPGYEKLFF
TRBV5-1,TRBJ1-4,CASSLGGTVGFEKLFF
TRBV9,TRBJ1-1,CASSVGQADEAFF
TRBV30,TRBJ2-5,CAWSLGPAKTQYF
TRBV5-4,TRBJ2-3,CASSLGAPSSTDTQYF
TRBV18,TRBJ1-1,CASSPYTVPNTEAFF
TRBV10-3,TRBJ2-3,CAIGDSSREYF
TRBV7-9,TRBJ1-3,CASSSGSSGNTIYF
TRBV28,TRBJ1-5,CASSPRSQPQHF
TRBV28,TRBJ1-2,CASAREESRPSYGYTF
TRBV5-4,TRBJ1-2,CASRSHGGGRSGYTF
TRBV5-1,TRBJ1-4,CASSLPGDEKLFF
TRBV7-6,TRBJ2-1,CASSQVYNEQFF
TRBV7-2,TRBJ2-3,CASSLRAASRFTDTQYF
TRBV27,TRBJ2-3,CASKPNRGFGDTQYF
TRBV5-1,TRBJ2-3,CASSLVGRRDTQYF
TRBV4-2,TRBJ1-1,CASSQDSLGRTEAFF
TRBV11-2,TRBJ2-1,CASSPGLTHGSYNEQFF
TRBV2,TRBJ2-1,CASTRTAGNHEQFF
TRBV29-1,TRBJ2-1,CSETSGSGEQFF
TRBV5-6,TRBJ1-1,CASSSDRGQAFF
TRBV2,TRBJ1-1,CASSDRGETEAFF
TRBV2,TRBJ2-5,CASSELSQETQYF